The 25 T cell receptor beta chains in this list originate from one sample, sequenced in a study of CD4 and CD8 cells across lung adenocarcinoma regions. TCRdb reprocessed the PCR reads with MiXCR, giving one entry per CDR3 protein. The sample holds 12,000 or so distinct CDR3 sequences, over 45% seen once. The sample comprised CD8+ T cells from the margin of a lung tumor. These receptors originate from a male donor with lung adenocarcinoma. The CD4 and CD8 labels of this study may be unreliable.

With respect to this clonotype: One junction end does not reproduce the germline sequence, and a read error may be involved. The chain carries TRBV7-2 and TRBJ2-3, with TRBD2 identical over 14 bases. The germline V gene encodes CDR1 SGHTA and CDR2 FQGNSA. This CDR3 has 17 residues. The CDR3 bases are TGTGCCAGCAGCTTAGTGGGACTAGCGGGAGATGCAGAGACGCAGTATTTT. It translates to CASSLVGLAGDAETQYF. The entire variable domain, with the rest obtained from reference TRBV7-2 and TRBJ2-3, is as follows: GAGVSQSPSNKVTEKGKDVELRCDPISGHTALYWYRQSLGQGLEFLIYFQGNSAPDKSGLPSDRFSAERTGGSVSTLTIQRTQQEDSAVYLCASSLVGLAGDAETQYFGPGTRLTVL.

Comments on this clonotype: Mismatch with germline at one junction end may stem from a read error. V gene TRBV6-1 combines with J gene TRBJ2-4; D is perhaps TRBD1 or TRBD2 (5 bases each). The germline CDR1 and CDR2 sequences are MNHNS and SASEGT. The CDR3 extends over 17 amino acids. CDR3 bases: TGTGCCAGCAGTGTAAACTCGGGGCGGTGTGCCAAAAACACTCAGTACTTC. Protein sequence: CASSVNSGRCAKNTQYF.

The count of this clonotype is one. The chain recombines TRBV27 with TRBJ2-1; 8 bases line up with TRBD2. CDR1 is MNHEY, CDR2 SMNVEV, per germline (reference sequence). The CDR3 runs 16 residues. The V segment lost 7 bases and the J segment 10 bases; nucleotides outside the gene matches: 18. The DNA of the CDR3 is TGTGCCAGCACCCCAAGGGCGTTACGGGAGGGCTACGAGCAGTTCTTC. Its translation is CASTPRALREGYEQFF.

This clonotype was seen at least ten times. The chain uses TRBV7-2 and TRBJ2-7, with a possible D match to TRBD2 (5 bases). Trimming left V 2 bases short and J 0 bases short, with 8 bases between. Germline V gene sequence: CDR1 SGHTA, CDR2 FQGNSA. The CDR3 sequence is 14 residues long. For the CDR3, the DNA is TGTGCCAGCAGCTTAACGGGGAGCTCCTACGAGCAGTACTTC. Its translation is CASSLTGSSYEQYF.

V and J are TRBV7-3 and TRBJ2-5; the D is unclear. Germline loops: CDR1 SGHTA, CDR2 FQGTGA. This CDR3 contains 13 residues. V was pared by 2 bases and J by 4 bases, with 8 bases between. CDR3 protein: CASSLEPGETQYF. In DNA, the CDR3 is TGTGCCAGCAGCTTAGAACCGGGAGAGACCCAGTACTTC.

This clonotype turned up a few times. The chain is built from TRBV6-1 and TRBJ2-3, with D perhaps matching TRBD1 (6 bases). Germline lookup yields CDR1 MNHNS and CDR2 SASEGT. V lost 10 bases and J 5 bases, leaving 22 bases between the germline ends. The CDR3 is 15 amino acids. This CDR3 reads CANLGRRQVQDTQYF. The CDR3 bases are TGTGCCAACCTCGGGCGCCGACAGGTCCAAGATACGCAGTATTTT.

This chain links TRBV6-2 or TRBV6-3 with TRBJ1-1; D is uncertain. The CDR3 sequence is 13 residues long. Germline CDR1 MNHEY, CDR2 SVGEGT. Trimming cost V 7 bases and J 0 bases, with 9 bases left between them. The chain's CDR3 is CASTLMMNTEAFF. DNA of the CDR3: TGTGCCAGCACCCTCATGATGAACACTGAAGCTTTCTTT.

As concerns this clonotype: One junction end disagrees with the germline gene, perhaps due to a read error. V is TRBV6-1 and J is TRBJ2-3, with D perhaps matching TRBD1 or TRBD2 (6 bases each). There are 15 residues in the CDR3. Germline-derived CDR1 and CDR2 are MNHNS and SASEGT. CDR3 sequence (DNA): TGTGCCAGCAGGCTCGGGGGCACGGGCCAAGAGACCCAGTATTTC. Encoded protein: CASRLGGTGQETQYF.

This clonotype is categorized as medium-sized. A read error is possible here, since a much larger clone lies one base away. The gene calls are TRBV6-1 and TRBJ2-5; D is unresolved. The V end lost 7 bases, the J end lost 13 bases, and 13 bases lay between the germline ends. Germline V gives CDR1 MNHNS, CDR2 SASEGT. The CDR3 spans 10 residues. DNA of the CDR3: TGTGCCAGCATCGGCGAGCGACCGTACTTC. Translated, it gives CASIGERPYF.

This clonotype was recorded at least ten times. The chain is built from TRBV20-1 and TRBJ2-7; unclear D gene. V was clipped by 1 base and J by 3 bases, with 16 bases between them. This CDR3 is built from 15 residues. Germline V gene lookup returns CDR1 DFQATT and CDR2 SNEGSKA (reference sequence). CDR3 in DNA: TGCAGTGCTAGAGTCCCTGGAGCTACTTACTACGAGCAGTACTTC. It is translated as CSARVPGATYYEQYF.

This clonotype ranks as medium-sized. J is TRBJ2-1 and V is TRBV7-2; a possible D gene is TRBD2 (5 bases). Germline CDR1 and CDR2: SGHTA and FQGNSA. The CDR3 sequence is 18 residues long. V was trimmed by 1 base and J by 4 bases, leaving 20 bases between them. The CDR3 here is CASSLVRGRARGYNEQFF. The CDR3 nucleotides are TGTGCCAGCAGCTTAGTACGGGGTAGGGCCCGGGGATACAATGAGCAGTTCTTC.

This clonotype was found many times. The CDR3 DNA reads TGTGCCAGCAGTAACGGACAGTTGAGGGACTACAATGAGCAGTTCTTC. Residues: CASSNGQLRDYNEQFF. The chain couples TRBV6-5 to TRBJ2-1; maybe TRBD1 (6 bases). From germline, CDR1 is MNHEY and CDR2 SVGAGI. The CDR3 extends over 16 amino acids. Trimming cost V 5 bases and J 3 bases, with 17 bases left between them.

This chain joins TRBV12-3 or TRBV12-4 and TRBJ2-1, with TRBD2 matching 7 bases. The CDR3 spans 15 residues. J gave up 2 bases and V 6 bases, and 7 bases lay outside the gene matches. The CDR3 protein is CASSQTSPTYNEQFF. CDR3 sequence (DNA): TGTGCCAGCAGCCAGACTAGCCCCACCTACAATGAGCAGTTCTTC.

This clonotype was detected many times. The genes are TRBV6-1 and TRBJ2-7, with D uncertain. Germline V gene data show CDR1 as MNHNS and CDR2 as SASEGT. The CDR3 is 13 amino acids. Deletions cut 7 bases from V and 4 bases from J, with 14 bases between. The CDR3 DNA follows: TGTGCCAGCACCGATAGGATGTCATACGAGCAGTACTTC. Amino acid sequence: CASTDRMSYEQYF.

This clonotype appeared many times. V gene TRBV7-9 combines with J gene TRBJ1-1; 7 nucleotides agree with TRBD1. Trimming took 5 bases from V and 1 from J; bases not matched to a gene: 7. This CDR3 comprises 15 residues. Germline V lookup: CDR1 SEHNR, CDR2 FQNEAQ (reference sequence). DNA for the CDR3: TGTGCCAGCAGCCCTCCACAGGGGTCGAACACTGAAGCTTTCTTT. Its protein is CASSPPQGSNTEAFF.

This clonotype was counted at least ten times. The genes are TRBV7-2 and TRBJ2-5, with 9 positions matching TRBD2. CDR3 length: 15 amino acids. Germline loops: CDR1 SGHTA, CDR2 FQGNSA. Germline trimming cut 1 base from V and 11 bases from J; bases unmatched to any gene: 11. DNA of the CDR3: TGTGCCAGCAGCTTAGACAGCGGGGGGTACAATGAGCAGTACTTC. It codes for CASSLDSGGYNEQYF. Combining the CDR3 with reference TRBV7-2 and TRBJ2-5 gives the whole variable domain GAGVSQSPSNKVTEKGKDVELRCDPISGHTALYWYRQSLGQGLEFLIYFQGNSAPDKSGLPSDRFSAERTGGSVSTLTIQRTQQEDSAVYLCASSLDSGGYNEQYFGPGTRLLVL.

As concerns this clonotype: Germline and junction disagree at one end, which may indicate a read error. The chain employs TRBV6-1 and TRBJ2-3, with D unclear. This CDR3 is 15 amino acids long. Germline assignment: CDR1 MNHNS and CDR2 SASEGT. The CDR3 spells CALGFPAVSTETQYF. The CDR3 coding sequence is TGTGCCCTGGGCTTCCCGGCTGTGAGCACAGAGACGCAGTATTTT.

The V gene is TRBV10-2, the J gene TRBJ2-1; D is ambiguous. The J call may be incorrect, as the DNA end agrees better with TRBJ2-7. Germline V gene data show CDR1 as WSHSY and CDR2 as SAAADI. The CDR3 is 13 residues long. For the CDR3, the DNA is TGCGCCAGCAGGCCACAAAACAACTACGAGCAGTACTTC. This sequence encodes CASRPQNNYEQYF.

As for this clonotype: A read error may produce the germline difference seen at one junction end. V is TRBV10-3 and J is TRBJ2-3; weak D call: TRBD2 (7 bases). The CDR3 has 15 amino acids. Germline loops: CDR1 ENHRY, CDR2 SYGVKD. The chain's CDR3 is CGGGDGGLDKDTQYF. The CDR3 DNA reads as TGTGGCGGGGGTGACGGGGGCCTCGACAAAGATACCCAGTATTTC.

This chain uses TRBV7-2 with TRBJ2-1; D is possibly TRBD2 (6 bases). Trimming cost V 6 bases and J 14 bases, with 23 bases left between them. Germline V CDR1 and CDR2: SGHTA, FQGNSA. The CDR3 runs 14 residues. The CDR3: CASRRNRRDGLEFF. CDR3 in DNA: TGTGCCAGCAGGCGTAACAGGCGGGATGGGTTAGAGTTCTTC.

This clonotype was seen only a few times. The chain employs TRBV6-1 and TRBJ2-2; 8 positions match TRBD2. V trimming: 0 bases; J trimming: 3 bases; junction bases outside the gene matches: 3. In germline, CDR1 is MNHNS, CDR2 SASEGT. The CDR3 has 16 amino acids. CDR3 region: CASSEALAVHTGELFF. CDR3 in DNA: TGTGCCAGCAGTGAAGCACTAGCGGTTCACACCGGGGAGCTGTTTTTT.

To note about this clonotype: In this CDR3 the conserved last residue, phenylalanine or tryptophan, is missing, so a read error is likely. The limits of the CDR3 on the DNA are not certain, so only TCRdb's listed CDR3 is given. The genes are TRBV6-8 and TRBJ2-1; the table's D call of TRBD1 was not tested on the DNA. Germline values: CDR1 MNHGY, CDR2 SAAAGT. The CDR3 is 10 residues long, ends included. The CDR3 sequence is CASPVSVPGL.

This clonotype occurred many times. The genes are TRBV6-1 and TRBJ2-7; D unresolved. Trimming took 4 bases from V and 3 from J, leaving 13 bases between them. CDR3 size: 14 residues. The V gene's germline CDR1 is MNHNS and CDR2 SASEGT. CDR3 DNA: TGTGCCAGCAGTGTGAAGGGTGGCGTCTACGAGCAGTACTTC. Translation: CASSVKGGVYEQYF.

This clonotype was counted at least ten times. This rearrangement joins TRBV27 to TRBJ2-1; TRBD2 matches at 10 bases. Germline V gene lookup returns CDR1 MNHEY and CDR2 SMNVEV (reference sequence). CDR3 size: 20 residues. V lost 1 base to trimming and J lost 0 bases; unmatched junction nucleotides: 12. The CDR3 sequence: CASSLYPFGLADSSYNEQFF. The CDR3 DNA reads as TGTGCCAGCAGTTTATATCCCTTTGGACTAGCGGATAGCTCCTACAATGAGCAGTTCTTC.

Relative to its sample, this clonotype is medium-sized. V gene TRBV6-1 combines with J gene TRBJ2-1; D gene ambiguous. Trimming took off 2 bases at V and 4 bases at J, with 12 bases between the two ends. This CDR3 comprises 15 residues. Germline CDR1 is MNHNS and CDR2 is SASEGT. The CDR3 DNA sequence: TGTGCCAGCAGTGAAACCGGATATGGATACAATGAGCAGTTCTTC. Its protein product is CASSETGYGYNEQFF.